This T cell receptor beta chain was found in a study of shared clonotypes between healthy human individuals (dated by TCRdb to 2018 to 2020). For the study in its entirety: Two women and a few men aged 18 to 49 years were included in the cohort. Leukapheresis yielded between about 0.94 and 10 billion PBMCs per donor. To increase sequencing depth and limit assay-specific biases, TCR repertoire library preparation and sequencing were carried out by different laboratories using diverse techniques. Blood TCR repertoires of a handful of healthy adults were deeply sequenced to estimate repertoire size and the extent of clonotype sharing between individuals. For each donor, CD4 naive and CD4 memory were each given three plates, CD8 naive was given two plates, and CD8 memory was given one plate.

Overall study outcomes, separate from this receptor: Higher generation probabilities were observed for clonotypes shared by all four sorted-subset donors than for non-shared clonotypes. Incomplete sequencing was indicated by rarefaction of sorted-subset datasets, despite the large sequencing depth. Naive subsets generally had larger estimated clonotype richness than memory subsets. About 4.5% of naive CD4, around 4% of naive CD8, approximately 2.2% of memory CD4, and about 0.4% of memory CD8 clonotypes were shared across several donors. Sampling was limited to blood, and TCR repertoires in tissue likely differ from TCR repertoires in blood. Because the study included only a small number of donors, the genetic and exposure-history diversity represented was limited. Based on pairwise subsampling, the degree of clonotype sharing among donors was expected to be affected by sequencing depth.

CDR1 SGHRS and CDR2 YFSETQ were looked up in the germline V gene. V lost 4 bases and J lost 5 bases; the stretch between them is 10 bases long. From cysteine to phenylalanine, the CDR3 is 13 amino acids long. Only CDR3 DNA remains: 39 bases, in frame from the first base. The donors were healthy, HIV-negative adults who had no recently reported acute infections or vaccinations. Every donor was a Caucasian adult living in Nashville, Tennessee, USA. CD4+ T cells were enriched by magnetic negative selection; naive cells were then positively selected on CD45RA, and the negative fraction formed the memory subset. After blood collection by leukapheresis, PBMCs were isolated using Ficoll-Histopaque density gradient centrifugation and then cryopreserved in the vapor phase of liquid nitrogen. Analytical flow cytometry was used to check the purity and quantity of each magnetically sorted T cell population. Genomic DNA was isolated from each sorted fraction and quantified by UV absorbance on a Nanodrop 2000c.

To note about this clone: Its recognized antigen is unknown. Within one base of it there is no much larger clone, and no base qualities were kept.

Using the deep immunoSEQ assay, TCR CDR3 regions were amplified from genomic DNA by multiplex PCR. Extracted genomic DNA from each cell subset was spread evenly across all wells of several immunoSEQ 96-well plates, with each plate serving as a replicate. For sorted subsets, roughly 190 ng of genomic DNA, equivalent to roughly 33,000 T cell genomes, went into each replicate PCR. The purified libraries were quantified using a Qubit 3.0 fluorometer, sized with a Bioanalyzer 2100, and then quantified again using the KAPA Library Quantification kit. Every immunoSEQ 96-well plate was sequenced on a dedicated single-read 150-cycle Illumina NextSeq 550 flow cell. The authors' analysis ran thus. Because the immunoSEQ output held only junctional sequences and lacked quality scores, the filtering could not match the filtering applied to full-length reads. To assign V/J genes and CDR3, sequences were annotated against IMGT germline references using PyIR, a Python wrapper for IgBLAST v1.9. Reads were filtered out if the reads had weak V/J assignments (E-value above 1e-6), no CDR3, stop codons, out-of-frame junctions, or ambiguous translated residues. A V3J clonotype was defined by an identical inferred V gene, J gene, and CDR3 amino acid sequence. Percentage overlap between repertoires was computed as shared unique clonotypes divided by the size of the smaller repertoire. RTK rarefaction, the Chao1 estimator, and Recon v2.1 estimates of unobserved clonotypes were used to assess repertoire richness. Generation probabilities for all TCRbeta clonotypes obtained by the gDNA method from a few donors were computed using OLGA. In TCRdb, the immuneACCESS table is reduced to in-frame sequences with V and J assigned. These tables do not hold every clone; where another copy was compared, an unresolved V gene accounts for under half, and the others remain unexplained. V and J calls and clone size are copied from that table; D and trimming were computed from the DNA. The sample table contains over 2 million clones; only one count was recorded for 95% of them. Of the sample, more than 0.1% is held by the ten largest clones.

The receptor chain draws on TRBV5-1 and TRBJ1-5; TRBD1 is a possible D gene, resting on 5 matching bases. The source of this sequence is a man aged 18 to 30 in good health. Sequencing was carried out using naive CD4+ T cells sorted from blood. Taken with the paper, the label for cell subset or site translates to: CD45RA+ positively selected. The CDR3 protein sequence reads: CASSRGADQPQHF. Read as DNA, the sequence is TGCGCCAGCAGCAGGGGCGCGGATCAGCCCCAGCATTTT.